The 17 T cell receptor beta chains below come from one sample, sequenced in a study of cytomegalovirus exposure and HLA in healthy donors. Primers: 60 Vbeta forward and 13 Jbeta reverse. The data were produced by immunoSEQ multiplex PCR, yet TCRdb's version contains in-frame clones alone and is incomplete. The table includes 150,000 to 200,000 clones, over 75% detected once. The specimen sequenced was PBMCs. The receptors were sampled from a woman in her twenties or thirties in good health and CMV-seronegative.

This clone was counted a few times. The rearrangement uses TRBV7-6 and TRBJ2-1; TRBD2 matches 16 bases. The CDR3 runs to 17 residues. Germline lookup yields CDR1 SGHVS and CDR2 FNYEAQ. V shed 5 bases, J shed 4 bases, and the junction held 5 bases outside the gene matches. The CDR3 DNA sequence: TGTGCCAGCAGCCCTGGGACTAGCGGGGGGGAATACAATGAGCAGTTCTTC. This sequence encodes CASSPGTSGGEYNEQFF.

This clone was observed a handful of times. The chain joins TRBV5-4 to TRBJ1-2; D gene ambiguous. The CDR3 spans 14 residues. Germline CDR1 SGHNT, CDR2 YYREEE (reference sequence). The V end lost 1 base, the J end lost 4 bases, and 11 bases lay between the germline ends. CDR3 region: CASSLSGLGYGYTF. As DNA, the CDR3 is TGTGCCAGCAGCTTGAGTGGGCTGGGCTATGGCTACACCTTC.

The chain joins TRBV2 to TRBJ1-6; D is possibly TRBD1 (6 bases). V lost 6 bases, J lost 6 bases, and 15 bases lay in between. The CDR3 spans 15 residues. CDR1 and CDR2 (germline): SNHLY, FYNNEI. CDR3 residues: CASSKDSLGNSPLHF. CDR3 DNA: TGTGCCAGCAGCAAGGACAGTCTGGGTAATTCACCCCTCCACTTT.

About this clone: Compared with germline, one end of the junction differs, possibly owing to a read error. This chain links TRBV15 with TRBJ2-6; D is perhaps TRBD1 (5 bases). Looked up from germline, CDR1 is LNHNV and CDR2 is YYDKDF (reference sequence). This CDR3 is 16 amino acids long. The CDR3 region has the DNA TGTGCCACCAGCAGGGACGGATACTCTGGGGCCAACGGCCTGACTTTC. It codes for CATSRDGYSGANGLTF.

V gene TRBV5-1 combines with J gene TRBJ1-6; D possibly corresponds to TRBD1 (5 bases). There are 15 residues in the CDR3. Germline assignment: CDR1 SGHRS and CDR2 YFSETQ. The germline V and J ends were trimmed by 3 bases and 9 bases, with 16 bases remaining between them. CDR3 loop: CASSYGGEGISPLHF. In DNA form, the CDR3 reads TGCGCCAGCAGCTACGGGGGGGAGGGAATTTCACCCCTCCACTTT. The variable domain in full, with the rest retrieved from reference TRBV5-1 and TRBJ1-6, is KAGVTQTPRYLIKTRGQQVTLSCSPISGHRSVSWYQQTPGQGLQFLFEYFSETQRNKGNFPGRFSGRQFSNSRSEMNVSTLELGDSALYLCASSYGGEGISPLHFGNGTRLTVT.

This clone was seen only a few times. One end of the junction does not line up with germline, which may come from a read error. This rearrangement joins TRBV29-1 to TRBJ2-6; D perhaps matches TRBD1 (5 bases). Germline V lookup: CDR1 SQVTM, CDR2 ANQGSEA. This CDR3 contains 17 residues. This CDR3 reads CSVVGLPSFSGANGLTF. As DNA, the CDR3 is TGCAGCGTTGTAGGGCTTCCTTCTTTCTCTGGGGCCAACGGCCTGACTTTC.

The chain joins TRBV5-6 to TRBJ2-7; 14 bases agree with TRBD2. V dropped 4 bases and J dropped 3; count of bases not matched to a gene: 3. Germline CDR1 is SGHDT and CDR2 is YYEEEE. CDR3 length: 15 residues. CDR3 DNA: TGTGCCAGCAGCATCGGACTAGCGGGAGGCTACGAGCAGTACTTC. Its protein is CASSIGLAGGYEQYF.

The rearrangement links TRBV10-3 to TRBJ1-1, with TRBD1 as a possible D gene (5 bases). CDR3 size: 15 residues. Trimming pared 0 bases from V and 5 bases from J, leaving 13 bases between. The germline CDR1 and CDR2 sequences are ENHRY and SYGVKD. CDR3 coding DNA: TGTGCCATCAGTGAGTCAGTCACGGGGGGGACTGAAGCTTTCTTT. Encoded protein: CAISESVTGGTEAFF.

This clone was found once. V and J are TRBV5-1 and TRBJ2-5; 8 bases agree with TRBD1. The CDR3 sequence is 14 residues long. Trimming cost V 2 bases and J 5 bases; bases outside gene matches: 5. CDR1 is SGHRS, CDR2 YFSETQ, per germline. The CDR3 spells CASSFDRGWETQYF. Written as DNA, the CDR3 is TGCGCCAGCAGCTTCGACAGGGGATGGGAGACCCAGTACTTC. Supplemented by reference TRBV5-1 and TRBJ2-5, the full variable domain reads KAGVTQTPRYLIKTRGQQVTLSCSPISGHRSVSWYQQTPGQGLQFLFEYFSETQRNKGNFPGRFSGRQFSNSRSEMNVSTLELGDSALYLCASSFDRGWETQYFGPGTRLLVL.

This clone was counted only a few times. This chain links TRBV30 with TRBJ1-1; tentatively, D is TRBD1 (6 bases). Trimming pared 3 bases from V and 6 bases from J, leaving 23 bases between. The CDR3 has 16 amino acids. Germline loops: CDR1 GTSNPN, CDR2 SVGIG (reference sequence). CDR3 loop: CAWRIKPGGRWAEAFF. The CDR3 nucleotides are TGTGCCTGGAGAATAAAGCCCGGGGGGCGGTGGGCTGAAGCTTTCTTT.

CDR3: CASSFAYGTGEGEQYF. The CDR3 DNA reads as TGCGCCAGCAGCTTTGCATACGGGACAGGGGAAGGCGAGCAGTACTTC. The V gene is TRBV5-1, the J gene TRBJ2-7; the match to TRBD1 covers 10 bases. After removal of 2 bases from V and 6 bases from J, the junction contained 11 bases not matched to a gene. Germline V gene sequence: CDR1 SGHRS, CDR2 YFSETQ. The CDR3 runs to 16 residues.

V usage is TRBV18 and J usage is TRBJ1-2, with D tentatively TRBD1 (6 bases). The CDR3 spans 13 residues. Germline-derived CDR1 and CDR2 are KGHSH and LQKENI. Between the trimmed V and J ends, which lost 4 bases and 7 bases, there was a span of 13 bases. CDR3 nucleotides: TGTGCCAGCTCACGGTACAGGGACCGTGGCTACACCTTC. Encoded protein: CASSRYRDRGYTF.

The chain carries TRBV2 and TRBJ2-1; 7 nucleotides line up with TRBD2. The CDR3 sequence is 12 residues long. The junction had 13 bases not matched to a gene; V was cut back by 8 bases and J by 15 bases. CDR1 is SNHLY, CDR2 FYNNEI, per germline. The CDR3 region has the DNA TGTGCCAGCGACTCAGCGGGGAGTAGGGGGTTCTTC. It is translated as CASDSAGSRGFF. The entire variable domain, with the rest obtained from reference TRBV2 and TRBJ2-1, is as follows: EPEVTQTPSHQVTQMGQEVILRCVPISNHLYFYWYRQILGQKVEFLVSFYNNEISEKSEIFDDQFSVERPDGSNFTLKIRSTKLEDSAMYFCASDSAGSRGFFGPGTRLTVL.

This clone was seen only a few times. This chain links TRBV14 with TRBJ1-2, with D unclear. The CDR3 covers 13 residues. Germline lookup yields CDR1 SGHDN and CDR2 FVKESK. The V gene lost 0 bases and the J gene lost 10 bases, with 12 bases spanning the gap. CDR3 bases: TGTGCCAGCAGCCAAGAGAGAGGCGGCTTCTACACCTTC. Protein: CASSQERGGFYTF.

The V and J genes are TRBV6-1 and TRBJ1-3; maybe TRBD1 (6 bases). In germline, CDR1 is MNHNS, CDR2 SASEGT. Trimming cost V 5 bases and J 4 bases, with 15 bases left between them. This CDR3 region has 15 residues. For the CDR3, the DNA is TGTGCCAGCAGTTTGACAGGAACCTGGGGAAACACCATATATTTT. Translated: CASSLTGTWGNTIYF.

The V call is TRBV5-6, the J call TRBJ1-1; D remains unclear. The V end lost 5 bases, the J end lost 6 bases, and 14 bases lay between the germline ends. Per germline, CDR1 SGHDT and CDR2 YYEEEE. CDR3 length: 13 residues. This CDR3 is CASRDLSEAEAFF. The CDR3 DNA reads as TGTGCCAGCAGAGATTTGAGTGAAGCTGAAGCTTTCTTT.

This CDR3 is CAISGLGGNTEAFF. CDR3 sequence (DNA): TGTGCCATCAGTGGCCTGGGGGGGAACACTGAAGCTTTCTTT. The rearrangement joins TRBV10-3 to TRBJ1-1, with D perhaps matching TRBD1 (5 bases). Between the trimmed V and J ends, which lost 4 bases and 1 base, there was a span of 10 bases. The CDR3 contains 14 residues. CDR1 and CDR2 from the germline V gene are ENHRY and SYGVKD.